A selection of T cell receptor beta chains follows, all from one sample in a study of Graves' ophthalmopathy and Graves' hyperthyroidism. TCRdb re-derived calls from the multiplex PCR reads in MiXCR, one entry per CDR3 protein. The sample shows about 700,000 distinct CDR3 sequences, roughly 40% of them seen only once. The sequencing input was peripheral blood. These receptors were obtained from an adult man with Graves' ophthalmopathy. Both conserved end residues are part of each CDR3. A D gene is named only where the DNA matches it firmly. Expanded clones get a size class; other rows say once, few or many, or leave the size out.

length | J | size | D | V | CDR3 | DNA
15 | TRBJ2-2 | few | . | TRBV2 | CASSERGRLAGELFF | TGTGCCAGCAGTGAACGAGGGAGACTGGCCGGGGAGCTGTTTTTT
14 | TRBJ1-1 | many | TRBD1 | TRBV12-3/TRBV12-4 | CASSLNRGHTEAFF | TGTGCCAGCAGCCTCAACAGGGGCCACACTGAAGCTTTCTTT
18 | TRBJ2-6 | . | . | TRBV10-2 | CASSARLVQTSGANVLTF | TGCGCCAGCAGTGCCCGACTAGTCCAAACATCTGGGGCCAACGTCCTGACTTTC
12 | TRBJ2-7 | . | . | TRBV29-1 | CSVTPSAYEQYF | TGCAGCGTCACCCCTAGCGCCTACGAGCAGTACTTC
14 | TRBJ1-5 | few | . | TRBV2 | CASSEGVGSQPQHF | TGTGCCAGCAGTGAAGGGGTGGGAAGTCAGCCCCAGCATTTT
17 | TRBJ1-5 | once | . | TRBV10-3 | CASSPHARQANNQPQHF | TGTGCCAGCAGTCCACATGCGAGACAGGCGAACAATCAGCCCCAGCATTTT
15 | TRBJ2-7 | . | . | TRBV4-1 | CASSQRSGTGYEQYF | TGCGCCAGCAGCCAAAGATCGGGGACCGGCTACGAGCAGTACTTC
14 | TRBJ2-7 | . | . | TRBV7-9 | CASSLERGDYEQYF | TGTGCCAGCAGCTTAGAGAGGGGTGACTACGAGCAGTACTTC
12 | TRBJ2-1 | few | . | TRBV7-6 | CASSLGANEQFF | TGTGCCAGCAGCTTAGGGGCGAATGAGCAGTTCTTC
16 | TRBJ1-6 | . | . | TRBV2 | CASTADVDGRNSPLHF | TGTGCCAGCACCGCGGACGTAGACGGACGTAATTCACCCCTCCACTTT
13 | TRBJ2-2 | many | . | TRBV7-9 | CASSLSSTGELFF | TGTGCCAGCAGCTTGTCCAGCACCGGGGAGCTGTTTTTT
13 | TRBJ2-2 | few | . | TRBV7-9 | CASRNFNTGELFF | TGTGCCAGCCGGAATTTCAACACCGGGGAGCTGTTTTTT
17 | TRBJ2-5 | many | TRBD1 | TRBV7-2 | CASSPEGGTGIRETQYF | TGTGCCAGCAGCCCCGAGGGAGGGACAGGGATCAGAGAGACCCAGTACTTC
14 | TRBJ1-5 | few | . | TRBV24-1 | CASSQTNSNQPQHF | TGTGCCAGCAGCCAGACCAATAGCAATCAGCCCCAGCATTTT
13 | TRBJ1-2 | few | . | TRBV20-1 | CSASTQITNGYTF | TGCAGTGCTAGTACGCAGATAACGAATGGCTACACCTTC
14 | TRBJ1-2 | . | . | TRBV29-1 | CSAARGGYGYGYTF | TGCAGCGCGGCGAGGGGGGGGTACGGCTATGGCTACACCTTC
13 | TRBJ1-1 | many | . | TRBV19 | CASTEQLHTEAFF | TGTGCCAGTACCGAACAGCTACACACTGAAGCTTTCTTT
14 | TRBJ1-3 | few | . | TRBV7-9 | CASSYLGAGNTIYF | TGTGCCAGCAGTTACCTAGGGGCTGGAAACACCATATATTTT
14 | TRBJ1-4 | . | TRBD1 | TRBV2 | CASGTRQGREKLFF | TGTGCCAGCGGTACGAGACAGGGACGAGAAAAACTGTTTTTT
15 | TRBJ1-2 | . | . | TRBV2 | CASSFGPRVNYGYTF | TGTGCCAGCTCATTCGGACCACGGGTAAACTATGGCTACACCTTC
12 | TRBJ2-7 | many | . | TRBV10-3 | CAISEGSYEQYF | TGTGCCATCAGTGAGGGATCCTACGAGCAGTACTTC
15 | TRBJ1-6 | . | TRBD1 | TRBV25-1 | CASSEYQGADSPLHF | TGTGCCAGCAGTGAATACCAGGGGGCAGATTCACCCCTCCACTTT
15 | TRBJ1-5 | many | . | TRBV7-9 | CASSLGSGVNQPQHF | TGTGCCAGCAGCTTAGGTAGCGGAGTAAATCAGCCCCAGCATTTT
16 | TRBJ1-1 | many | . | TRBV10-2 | CASSDSEPNMNTEAFF | TGCGCCAGCAGTGACTCTGAACCAAACATGAACACTGAAGCTTTCTTT
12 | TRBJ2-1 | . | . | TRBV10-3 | CAIGVGGGEQFF | TGTGCCATCGGCGTGGGAGGGGGTGAGCAGTTCTTC
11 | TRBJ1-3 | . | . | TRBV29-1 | CSVVPGNTIYF | TGCAGCGTTGTTCCTGGGAACACCATATATTTT
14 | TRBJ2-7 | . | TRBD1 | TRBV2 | CASSPIPTGHEQYF | TGTGCCAGCAGTCCCATACCGACAGGGCACGAGCAGTACTTC
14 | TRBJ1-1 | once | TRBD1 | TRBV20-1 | CSAKKQGLNTEAFF | TGCAGTGCTAAAAAACAGGGGCTGAACACTGAAGCTTTCTTT
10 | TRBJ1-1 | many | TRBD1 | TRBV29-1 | CSVDRQGAFF | TGCAGCGTTGACCGACAGGGGGCTTTCTTT
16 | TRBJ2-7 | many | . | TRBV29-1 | CSPRSSIQGWSYEQYF | TGCAGCCCACGGTCCTCGATCCAGGGTTGGTCCTACGAGCAGTACTTC
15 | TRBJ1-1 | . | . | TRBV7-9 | CASSLQGSMNTEAFF | TGTGCCAGCAGCCTTCAGGGCAGTATGAACACTGAAGCTTTCTTT
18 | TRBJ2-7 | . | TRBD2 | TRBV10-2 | CASSEFPAGGKKGYEQYF | TGCGCCAGCAGTGAGTTTCCAGCGGGAGGAAAAAAAGGCTACGAGCAGTACTTC
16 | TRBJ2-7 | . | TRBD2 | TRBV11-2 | CASSLGGLAASYEQYF | TGTGCCAGCAGCTTAGGGGGACTAGCGGCCTCCTACGAGCAGTACTTC
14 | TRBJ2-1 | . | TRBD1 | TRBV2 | CASRRLTGGNEQFF | TGTGCCAGCAGAAGGCTGACAGGGGGCAATGAGCAGTTCTTC
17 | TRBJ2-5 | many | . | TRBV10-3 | CAIRRGLDPRRQETQYF | TGTGCCATCAGGAGGGGTTTGGACCCGCGACGACAAGAGACCCAGTACTTC
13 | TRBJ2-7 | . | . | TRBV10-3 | CASPLRETYEQYF | TGTGCCAGCCCACTCAGGGAAACCTACGAGCAGTACTTC
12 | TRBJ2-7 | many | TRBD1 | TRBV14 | CASGGQLYEQYF | TGTGCCAGCGGGGGACAGTTATACGAGCAGTACTTC
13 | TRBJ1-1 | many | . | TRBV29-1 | CSVHDGPNTEAFF | TGCAGCGTTCATGACGGACCGAACACTGAAGCTTTCTTT
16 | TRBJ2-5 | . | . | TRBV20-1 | CSADVGLYAYIETQYF | TGCAGTGCGGACGTAGGACTATACGCCTATATCGAGACCCAGTACTTC
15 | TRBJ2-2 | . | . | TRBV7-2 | CASSFLGPNTGELFF | TGTGCCAGCAGCTTTCTAGGTCCGAACACCGGGGAGCTGTTTTTT
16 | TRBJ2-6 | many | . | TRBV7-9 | CASSPDTHSGANVLTF | TGTGCCAGCAGCCCCGATACCCACTCTGGGGCCAACGTCCTGACTTTC
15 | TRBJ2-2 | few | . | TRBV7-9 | CASSTSTSYTGELFF | TGTGCCAGTAGTACCTCCACTAGCTACACCGGGGAGCTGTTTTTT
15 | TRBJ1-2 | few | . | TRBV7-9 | CASSLVSAEAYGYTF | TGTGCCAGCAGCTTAGTGTCCGCGGAGGCCTATGGCTACACCTTC
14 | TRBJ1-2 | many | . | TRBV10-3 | CASSQTREIYGYTF | TGTGCCAGCAGCCAGACACGTGAGATCTATGGCTACACCTTC
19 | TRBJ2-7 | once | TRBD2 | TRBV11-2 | CASSLGYPTLAGGRYEQYF | TGTGCCAGCAGCTTAGGGTACCCAACGCTAGCGGGAGGACGCTACGAGCAGTACTTC
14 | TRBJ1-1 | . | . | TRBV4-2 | CASTTGTLNTEAFF | TGTGCCAGCACCACAGGGACTCTGAACACTGAAGCTTTCTTT
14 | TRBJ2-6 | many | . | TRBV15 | CATSSEGRANVLTF | TGTGCCACCAGCAGCGAAGGTCGGGCCAACGTCCTGACTTTC
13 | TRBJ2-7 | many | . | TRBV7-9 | CASSVLFVDEQYF | TGTGCCAGCAGCGTCTTATTTGTAGACGAGCAGTACTTC